This is a list of T cell receptor beta chains from one sample in a study of blood T cell repertoires in COVID-19. Some clones are missing from TCRdb's copy, which holds only in-frame ones; the method was immunoSEQ multiplex PCR. The sample records 150,000 to 200,000 clones, around 85% being singletons. Material for sequencing was peripheral blood. The receptors stem from a woman older than 75 with acute or convalescent COVID-19. Each CDR3 is given with its conserved first and last residue. The D gene is left open where the match is weak. Where a row states a size, it is once, few, many or the class of an expanded clone; other rows omit it.

J: TRBJ2-7; V: TRBV7-2; size: .; D: TRBD1; DNA: TGTGCCAGCAGCTTTGGACAGGGGGCCCCCTACGAGCAGTACTTC; CDR3: CASSFGQGAPYEQYF
J: TRBJ1-1; V: TRBV12-5; size: .; D: .; DNA: TGTGCTAGTGGTTCCACCCCCGGGGGGGGGCAGACTGAAGCTTTCTTT; CDR3: CASGSTPGGGQTEAFF
J: TRBJ2-7; V: TRBV19; size: .; D: TRBD2; DNA: TGTGCCAGTAGTAGGCCGGGACTAGCGGGCCCGAGCTCCTACGAGCAGTACTTC; CDR3: CASSRPGLAGPSSYEQYF
J: TRBJ1-1; V: TRBV7-6; size: .; D: .; DNA: TGTGCCAGCAGCTTAAGGACCGTCAGGGCTCCGAACACTGAAGCTTTCTTT; CDR3: CASSLRTVRAPNTEAFF
J: TRBJ2-7; V: TRBV10-3; size: .; D: .; DNA: TGTGCCGCGTCTAGCATAGGCAACGAGCAGTACTTC; CDR3: CAASSIGNEQYF
J: TRBJ1-4; V: TRBV29-1; size: .; D: .; DNA: TGCAGCGTTGGTGACCTAGGACGGGGAAGTGAAAAACTGTTTTTT; CDR3: CSVGDLGRGSEKLFF
J: TRBJ1-6; V: TRBV11-2; size: large; D: TRBD1; DNA: TGTGCCAGCAGCTTATCCCGGGACAGTCAAAGTTCACCCCTCCACTTT; CDR3: CASSLSRDSQSSPLHF
J: TRBJ2-7; V: TRBV7-2; size: .; D: .; DNA: TGTGCCAGCAGCCCCCGGGACACAGGAACCTACGAGCAGTACTTC; CDR3: CASSPRDTGTYEQYF
J: TRBJ1-2; V: TRBV5-1; size: .; D: TRBD1; DNA: TGCGCCAGCAGCCTAATAAGCTCCGGGACAGCTTATAACTATGGCTACACCTTC; CDR3: CASSLISSGTAYNYGYTF
J: TRBJ2-5; V: TRBV9; size: .; D: TRBD2; DNA: TGTGCCAGCAGCGTACAGAGCGGGGGGTTCGGCGAGACCCAGTACTTC; CDR3: CASSVQSGGFGETQYF
J: TRBJ1-2; V: TRBV10-2; size: .; D: .; DNA: TGCGCCAGCGGCTACCCTGGAGGTGGCTATGGCTACACCTTC; CDR3: CASGYPGGGYGYTF
J: TRBJ2-3; V: TRBV4-2; size: .; D: .; DNA: TGTGCCAGCAGCCAAACTAGCCAGGCGGATACGCAGTATTTT; CDR3: CASSQTSQADTQYF
J: TRBJ1-6; V: TRBV10-3; size: .; D: .; DNA: TGTGCCACCGGAAATCGGGATAATTCACCCCTCCACTTT; CDR3: CATGNRDNSPLHF
J: TRBJ1-1; V: TRBV5-1; size: .; D: TRBD1; DNA: TGCGCCAGCAGACCAGGGACAGCAAACACTGAAGCTTTCTTT; CDR3: CASRPGTANTEAFF
J: TRBJ1-1; V: TRBV7-2; size: .; D: .; DNA: TGTGCCAGCAGCCCCCAACAGGGCACTGAAGCTTTCTTT; CDR3: CASSPQQGTEAFF
J: TRBJ2-3; V: TRBV9; size: .; D: .; DNA: TGTGCCAGCAGCGTAGCGGGGGTATCAGATACGCAGTATTTT; CDR3: CASSVAGVSDTQYF
J: TRBJ2-2; V: TRBV2; size: .; D: TRBD1; DNA: TGTGCCAGCAGTGCGGGACAGACGAACACCGGGGAGCTGTTTTTT; CDR3: CASSAGQTNTGELFF
J: TRBJ1-2; V: TRBV5-4; size: .; D: .; DNA: TGTGCCGCCCGAGACCGGGGAACCTATGGCTACACCTTC; CDR3: CAARDRGTYGYTF
J: TRBJ1-2; V: TRBV18; size: .; D: TRBD1; DNA: TGTGCCAGCTCACCGGAAGGGGGCCCTGGCTACACCTTC; CDR3: CASSPEGGPGYTF
J: TRBJ2-7; V: TRBV6-6; size: .; D: .; DNA: TGTGCCAGCAGTTACAGGGCAGGGCCCAGCTCCTACGAGCAGTACTTC; CDR3: CASSYRAGPSSYEQYF
J: TRBJ1-6; V: TRBV7-9; size: .; D: .; DNA: TGTGCCAGCAGCTTAGGGGGAGGGGATAATTCACCCCTCCACTTT; CDR3: CASSLGGGDNSPLHF
J: TRBJ2-3; V: TRBV7-8; size: .; D: .; DNA: TGTGCCAGCAGCTTTATGTCGGGGTCCCTAGGAGATACGCAGTATTTT; CDR3: CASSFMSGSLGDTQYF
J: TRBJ1-1; V: TRBV29-1; size: once; D: .; DNA: TGCAGCGTCTTGAGAGGGCACACTGAAGCTTTCTTT; CDR3: CSVLRGHTEAFF
J: TRBJ1-3; V: TRBV9; size: .; D: .; DNA: TGTGCCAGCAGCGTAGCCGGACGGTCCGGGGACACCATATATTTT; CDR3: CASSVAGRSGDTIYF
J: TRBJ2-5; V: TRBV30; size: .; D: .; DNA: TGTGCCTGGAGTCCTCACAAGGACAGAGACCAAGAGACCCAGTACTTC; CDR3: CAWSPHKDRDQETQYF
J: TRBJ2-5; V: TRBV3-1/TRBV3-2; size: .; D: TRBD2; DNA: TGTGCCAGCAGCCACTATAGCGGGGGGGCTCTGGGAGAGACCCAGTACTTC; CDR3: CASSHYSGGALGETQYF
J: TRBJ2-7; V: TRBV7-2; size: once; D: .; DNA: TGTGCCAGCAGCTTAGTTAGCTCCTACGAGCAGTACTTC; CDR3: CASSLVSSYEQYF
J: TRBJ2-3; V: TRBV5-1; size: .; D: TRBD2; DNA: TGCGCCAGCCACCAAGGCACTAGCGGGAGTTCAGATACGCAGTATTTT; CDR3: CASHQGTSGSSDTQYF
J: TRBJ1-1; V: TRBV19; size: .; D: .; DNA: TGTGCCAGTAGTAGGGGACAATACACTGAAGCTTTCTTT; CDR3: CASSRGQYTEAFF
J: TRBJ2-3; V: TRBV5-4; size: .; D: TRBD2; DNA: TGTGCCAGCAGCCCGGGACTAGCGGCTCCCCCAGGGCTGGATACGCAGTATTTT; CDR3: CASSPGLAAPPGLDTQYF
J: TRBJ1-1; V: TRBV14; size: .; D: TRBD1; DNA: TGTGCCAGCAGCTGGGGACAGGGAGGGACTGAAGCTTTCTTT; CDR3: CASSWGQGGTEAFF
J: TRBJ1-5; V: TRBV6-2/TRBV6-3; size: .; D: .; DNA: TGTGCCAGCAGTTACATTAGGGGGAGAAGGGGCAATCAGCCCCAGCATTTT; CDR3: CASSYIRGRRGNQPQHF
J: TRBJ1-6; V: TRBV5-6; size: .; D: .; DNA: TGTGCCAGCAGCTTGGAATGGCCCTCACCCCTCCACTTT; CDR3: CASSLEWPSPLHF
J: TRBJ2-1; V: TRBV4-2; size: .; D: .; DNA: TGTGCCAGCAGCCAAGATGGCGGGAACTCCTACAATGAGCAGTTCTTC; CDR3: CASSQDGGNSYNEQFF
J: TRBJ1-1; V: TRBV6-5; size: .; D: .; DNA: TGTGCCAGCAGGAGCGGGGTCGTAGCTTTCTTT; CDR3: CASRSGVVAFF
J: TRBJ2-3; V: TRBV5-1; size: .; D: TRBD2; DNA: TGCGCCAGCAGCAAGGGACTAGCGGGGAGAGGCACAGATACGCAGTATTTT; CDR3: CASSKGLAGRGTDTQYF
J: TRBJ1-1; V: TRBV7-9; size: .; D: .; DNA: TGTGCCAGCAGCCCTGGGGGGGGAGGAGGAACTGAAGCTTTCTTT; CDR3: CASSPGGGGGTEAFF
J: TRBJ2-7; V: TRBV3-1/TRBV3-2; size: .; D: TRBD2; DNA: TGTGCCAGCAGCCAATACCTGCGGGGGGTCGAGCAGTACTTC; CDR3: CASSQYLRGVEQYF
J: TRBJ2-1; V: TRBV4-1; size: .; D: .; DNA: TGCGCCAGCAGCCAAGTCACATCAGCGAAGGGGGGGAGAAATGAGCAGTTCTTC; CDR3: CASSQVTSAKGGRNEQFF
J: TRBJ1-1; V: TRBV18; size: .; D: .; DNA: TGTGCCAGCTTACCTACGACGGGAGCCAACACTGAAGCTTTCTTT; CDR3: CASLPTTGANTEAFF
J: TRBJ2-7; V: TRBV7-2; size: .; D: TRBD1; DNA: TGTGCCAGCAGCCGGGACAGGTTATCCTACGAGCAGTACTTC; CDR3: CASSRDRLSYEQYF
J: TRBJ2-2; V: TRBV9; size: .; D: TRBD2; DNA: TGTGCCAGCAGCGGGGGACTAGCGGGGTCGACCACCGGGGAGCTGTTTTTT; CDR3: CASSGGLAGSTTGELFF
J: TRBJ2-3; V: TRBV5-1; size: .; D: TRBD1; DNA: TGCGCCAGCAGCTTTGGGCAGGGGGTAGATACGCAGTATTTT; CDR3: CASSFGQGVDTQYF
J: TRBJ1-1; V: TRBV19; size: .; D: .; DNA: TGTGCCAGTAGTATCACAGGGAACGTTGCTTTCTTT; CDR3: CASSITGNVAFF
J: TRBJ2-5; V: TRBV7-9; size: once; D: .; DNA: TGTGCCAGCAGCTCATGGGAGTGGGTAGAGACCCAGTACTTC; CDR3: CASSSWEWVETQYF
J: TRBJ2-1; V: TRBV7-9; size: .; D: TRBD1; DNA: TGTGCCAGCAGCCCAGAGGACAGGCAATTGGAGAATGAGCAGTTCTTC; CDR3: CASSPEDRQLENEQFF
J: TRBJ1-2; V: TRBV6-2/TRBV6-3; size: .; D: TRBD1; DNA: TGTGCCAGCAGTTACTCCTTGTCAGGGGGATCCGTCTATGGCTACACCTTC; CDR3: CASSYSLSGGSVYGYTF
J: TRBJ1-2; V: TRBV7-2; size: .; D: .; DNA: TGTGCCAGCAGCTTAGGGTACGCGGTGAACTATGGCTACACCTTC; CDR3: CASSLGYAVNYGYTF
J: TRBJ2-5; V: TRBV6-8; size: .; D: .; DNA: TGTGCCAGCAGGGGAAACAGGGAATTCCAAGAGACCCAGTACTTC; CDR3: CASRGNREFQETQYF
J: TRBJ1-1; V: TRBV27; size: .; D: .; DNA: TGTGCCAGCAGTTGGGGACAACTGAACACTGAAGCTTTCTTT; CDR3: CASSWGQLNTEAFF
J: TRBJ2-7; V: TRBV7-2; size: .; D: TRBD2; DNA: TGTGCCAGCAGCTTGGGGGGGAAGTCCTACGAGCAGTACTTC; CDR3: CASSLGGKSYEQYF
J: TRBJ1-2; V: TRBV30; size: .; D: .; DNA: TGTGCCTGGAGTTCGGCAGGGGATTACTATGGCTACACCTTC; CDR3: CAWSSAGDYYGYTF
J: TRBJ2-5; V: TRBV18; size: .; D: .; DNA: TGTGCCAGCTCACCCCCAGGGAATTTGGGAGAGACCCAGTACTTC; CDR3: CASSPPGNLGETQYF
J: TRBJ1-1; V: TRBV7-8; size: .; D: TRBD1; DNA: TGTGCCAGCAGCCTGGGACAGAGGACTGAAGCTTTCTTT; CDR3: CASSLGQRTEAFF